The next 12 T cell receptor beta chains were all read from a single sample in a study of blood T cell repertoires in COVID-19. Sequencing used immunoSEQ multiplex PCR; TCRdb keeps in-frame clones, though not all of them. The sample records some 160,000 clones, approximately 91% being singletons. Sequences were obtained from peripheral blood. These receptor sequences come from a man aged 18 to 30 with COVID-19, enrolled during active disease.

The chain couples TRBV2 to TRBJ1-5, with D possibly TRBD1 on 5 matching bases. This CDR3 is built from 15 residues. Trimming removed 6 bases at V and 7 bases at J, with 19 bases between. Germline V gene lookup returns CDR1 SNHLY and CDR2 FYNNEI. The CDR3 protein is CASRKDRSPGQPQHF. CDR3 coding DNA: TGTGCCAGCAGGAAAGACAGATCCCCTGGCCAGCCCCAGCATTTT.

The V call is TRBV9, the J call TRBJ2-1; TRBD1 matches 8 bases. Germline CDR1 reads SGDLS; CDR2 reads YYNGEE. The V gene end was trimmed by 1 base and the J gene end by 5 bases; junction bases not matched to a gene: 8. This CDR3 contains 16 residues. The CDR3 region is CASSVTPGDRHNEQFF. CDR3 DNA sequence: TGTGCCAGCAGCGTAACACCTGGGGACAGGCACAATGAGCAGTTCTTC.

This chain connects TRBV6-5 to TRBJ1-2; TRBD1 is a possible D gene (5 bases). CDR1 and CDR2 from the germline V gene are MNHEY and SVGAGI. V lost 5 bases and J lost 4, with 17 bases in between. The CDR3 totals 15 residues. The chain's CDR3 is CASSKTGGDLYGYTF. The DNA of the CDR3 is TGTGCCAGCAGTAAAACGGGGGGGGACCTCTATGGCTACACCTTC.

This clone was counted a single time. The CDR3 here is CASTTRGPSGYTF. CDR3 nucleotide sequence: TGTGCCAGCACTACAAGGGGTCCCAGCGGCTACACCTTC. The chain links TRBV9 to TRBJ1-2, with TRBD1 as a possible D gene (5 bases). Deletions cut 6 bases from V and 8 bases from J, with 17 bases between. The CDR3 is made up of 13 amino acids. Germline V gene lookup returns CDR1 SGDLS and CDR2 YYNGEE.

The rearrangement joins TRBV29-1 to TRBJ2-5; the D gene is possibly TRBD2 (5 bases). Germline loops: CDR1 SQVTM, CDR2 ANQGSEA. This CDR3 is built from 12 residues. V lost 3 bases to trimming and J lost 3 bases, with 8 bases between them. The CDR3 region has the DNA TGCAGCGTTGATAGCGTCGAAGAGACCCAGTACTTC. Encoded protein: CSVDSVEETQYF.

The rearrangement links TRBV12-3 or TRBV12-4 to TRBJ2-1; 10 bases are a match to TRBD2. The V gene end was trimmed by 5 bases and the J gene end by 10 bases; junction bases not matched to a gene: 2. The CDR3 is 12 residues long. CDR3 loop: CASSPGLAEQFF. The CDR3 DNA reads as TGTGCCAGCAGTCCGGGACTAGCGGAGCAGTTCTTC.

This rearrangement joins TRBV15 to TRBJ1-5; a possible D gene is TRBD1 (6 bases). This CDR3 is 15 amino acids long. Germline loops: CDR1 LNHNV, CDR2 YYDKDF (reference sequence). The V gene lost 1 base and the J gene lost 0 bases, with 7 bases spanning the gap. For the CDR3, the DNA is TGTGCCACCAGCAGAGCAGGGGCTAGCAATCAGCCCCAGCATTTT. Translated, it gives CATSRAGASNQPQHF.

The chain joins TRBV6-5 to TRBJ2-7, with D possibly TRBD2 on 5 matching bases. The germline V gene encodes CDR1 MNHEY and CDR2 SVGAGI. The CDR3 consists of 13 residues. Trimming cost V 8 bases and J 2 bases, with 13 bases left between them. The CDR3 region is CASATTPPYEQYF. CDR3 in DNA: TGTGCCAGCGCGACTACCCCGCCCTACGAGCAGTACTTC.

The genes are TRBV7-2 and TRBJ2-3; TRBD2 is a possible D gene (6 bases). V lost 2 bases and J lost 0, with 15 bases in between. From germline, CDR1 is SGHTA and CDR2 FQGNSA. CDR3 length equals 17 residues. The CDR3 protein is CASSLWPGGTSTDTQYF. Here the CDR3 DNA reads TGTGCCAGCAGCTTATGGCCGGGCGGGACTAGCACAGATACGCAGTATTTT.

This clone was seen once. The chain employs TRBV7-2 and TRBJ1-5; D is uncertain. The CDR3 is 16 amino acids. V was pared by 1 base and J by 0 bases, with 10 bases between. Germline CDR1 is SGHTA and CDR2 is FQGNSA. In DNA, the CDR3 is TGTGCCAGCAGCTTAGTTGGCGGCCATAGCAATCAGCCCCAGCATTTT. This gives the protein CASSLVGGHSNQPQHF.

The rearrangement uses TRBV27 and TRBJ2-1; 8 bases are a match to TRBD2. From germline, CDR1 is MNHEY and CDR2 SMNVEV (reference sequence). Trimming removed 6 bases from V and 7 bases from J; junction bases left unmatched: 14. The CDR3 has 16 amino acids. CDR3 sequence: CASSPPGPLAGNEQFF. The DNA for the CDR3 is TGTGCCAGCAGCCCACCGGGACCCCTAGCGGGTAATGAGCAGTTCTTC.

The chain links TRBV4-1 to TRBJ1-6, with D possibly being TRBD1 (5 bases). The germline gives CDR1 MGHRA, CDR2 YSYEKL. The CDR3 contains 15 residues. V was trimmed by 1 base and J by 5 bases, leaving 9 bases between them. The CDR3 DNA sequence: TGCGCCAGCAGCCAAGGAGACAGACATAATTCACCCCTCCACTTT. Amino acid sequence: CASSQGDRHNSPLHF.